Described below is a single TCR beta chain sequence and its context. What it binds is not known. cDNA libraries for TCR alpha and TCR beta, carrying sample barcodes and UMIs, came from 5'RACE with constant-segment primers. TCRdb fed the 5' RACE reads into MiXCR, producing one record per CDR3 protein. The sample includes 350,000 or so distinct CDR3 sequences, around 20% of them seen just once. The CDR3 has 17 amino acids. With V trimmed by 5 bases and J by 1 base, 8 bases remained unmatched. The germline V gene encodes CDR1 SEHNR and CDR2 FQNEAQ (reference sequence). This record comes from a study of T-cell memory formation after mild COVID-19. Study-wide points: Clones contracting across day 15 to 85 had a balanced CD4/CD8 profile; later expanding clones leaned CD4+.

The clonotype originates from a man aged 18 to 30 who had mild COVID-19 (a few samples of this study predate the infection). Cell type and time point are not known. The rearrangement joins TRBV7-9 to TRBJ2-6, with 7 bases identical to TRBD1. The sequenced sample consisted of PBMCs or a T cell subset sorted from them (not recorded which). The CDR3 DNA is TGTGCCAGCAGCCCCCGGTCACAGGGGTCTGGGGCCAACGTCCTGACTTTC. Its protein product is CASSPRSQGSGANVLTF.